The subject of this entry is one T cell receptor beta chain. The antigen remains undetermined. Profiling relied on immunoSEQ multiplex PCR, and the TCRdb table lists in-frame clones only, not all of them. The sample records tens of thousands of clones, 85% to 90% being singletons. This record belongs to a study of graft-versus-host responses after intestinal transplantation. Study background: Recipients received multivisceral, liver-intestinal, or isolated intestinal transplants. Tacrolimus and steroids were given for about 3 years to all recipients after anti-thymocyte globulin induction. Study-wide points: Ileal or blood samples showed some GvH clones first, and such clones were also found in recipient marrow. Individuals carrying graft-donor T cell macrochimerism showed high graft-versus-host to host-versus-graft clonal ratios in allografts.

Sequences were derived from PBMCs, sampled 26 days after transplant. The receptor was isolated from a human patient who received an intestinal transplant, so some T cells may come from the graft donor.

The chain's CDR3 is CASSLWEITGELFF. CDR3 DNA sequence: TGCGCCAGCAGCTTGTGGGAGATCACCGGGGAGCTGTTTTTT. This chain uses TRBV5-1 with TRBJ2-2, with D possibly matching TRBD2 (5 bases). CDR1 SGHRS and CDR2 YFSETQ come from the germline V gene. V lost 1 base and J lost 4, with 8 bases in between. The CDR3 contains 14 residues.